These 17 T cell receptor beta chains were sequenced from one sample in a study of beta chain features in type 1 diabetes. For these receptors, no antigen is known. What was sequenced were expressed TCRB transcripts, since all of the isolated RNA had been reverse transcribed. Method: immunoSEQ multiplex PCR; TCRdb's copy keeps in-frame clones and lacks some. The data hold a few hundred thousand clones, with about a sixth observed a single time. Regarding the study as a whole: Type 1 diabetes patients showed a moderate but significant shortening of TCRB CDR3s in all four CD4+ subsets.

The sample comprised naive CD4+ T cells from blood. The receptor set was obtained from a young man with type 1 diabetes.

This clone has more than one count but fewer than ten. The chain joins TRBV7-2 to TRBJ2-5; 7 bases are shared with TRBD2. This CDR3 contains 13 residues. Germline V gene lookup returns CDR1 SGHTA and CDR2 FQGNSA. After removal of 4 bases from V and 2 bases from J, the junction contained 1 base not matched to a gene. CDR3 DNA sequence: TGTGCCAGCAGCTGGGGACTACAAGAGACCCAGTACTTC. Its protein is CASSWGLQETQYF.

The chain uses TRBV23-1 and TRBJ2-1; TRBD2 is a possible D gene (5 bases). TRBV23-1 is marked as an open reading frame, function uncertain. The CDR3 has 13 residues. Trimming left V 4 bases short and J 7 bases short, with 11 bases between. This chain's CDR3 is CASSPNPGNEQFF. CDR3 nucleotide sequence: TGCGCCAGCAGTCCCAATCCGGGGAATGAGCAGTTCTTC.

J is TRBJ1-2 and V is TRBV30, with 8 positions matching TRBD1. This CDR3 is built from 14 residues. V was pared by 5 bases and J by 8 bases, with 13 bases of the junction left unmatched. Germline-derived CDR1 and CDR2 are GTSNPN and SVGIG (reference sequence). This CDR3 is CAWAEQGGQKGYTF. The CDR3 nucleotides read TGTGCCTGGGCAGAACAGGGGGGACAGAAGGGCTACACCTTC. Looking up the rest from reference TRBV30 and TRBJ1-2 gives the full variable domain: SQTIHQWPATLVQPVGSPLSLECTVEGTSNPNLYWYRQAAGRGLQLLFYSVGIGQISSEVPQNLSASRPQDRQFILSSKKLLLSDSGFYLCAWAEQGGQKGYTFGSGTRLTVV.

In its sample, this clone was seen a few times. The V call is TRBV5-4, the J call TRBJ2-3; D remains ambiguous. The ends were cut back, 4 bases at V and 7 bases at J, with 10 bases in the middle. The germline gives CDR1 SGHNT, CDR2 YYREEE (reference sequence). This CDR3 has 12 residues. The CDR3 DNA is TGTGCCAGCAGCCTTTCTACAAATACGCAGTATTTT. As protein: CASSLSTNTQYF.

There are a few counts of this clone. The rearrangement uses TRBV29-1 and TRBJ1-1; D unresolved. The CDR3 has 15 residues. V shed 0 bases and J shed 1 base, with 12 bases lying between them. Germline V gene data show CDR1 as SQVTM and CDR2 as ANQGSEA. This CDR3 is CSVEDQGFTNTEAFF. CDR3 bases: TGCAGCGTTGAAGATCAAGGGTTCACGAACACTGAAGCTTTCTTT.

In nucleotides, the CDR3 is TGTGCCAGCAGCCAAGTAGGGGGATCCTACGAGCAGTACTTC. Translating it yields CASSQVGGSYEQYF. This chain joins TRBV4-2 and TRBJ2-7; the D gene is possibly TRBD1 (6 bases). The germline CDR1 and CDR2 sequences are LGHNA and YNFKEQ. The CDR3 runs to 14 residues. The V end was cut by 1 base, the J end by 1 base, with 8 bases between.

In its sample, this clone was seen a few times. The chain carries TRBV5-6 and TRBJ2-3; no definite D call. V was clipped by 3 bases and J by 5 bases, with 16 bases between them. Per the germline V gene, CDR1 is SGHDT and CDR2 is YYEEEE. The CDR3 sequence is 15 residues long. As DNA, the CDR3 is TGTGCCAGCAGCTGGGCCCAGAGGTGGGAAGATACGCAGTATTTT. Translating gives CASSWAQRWEDTQYF.

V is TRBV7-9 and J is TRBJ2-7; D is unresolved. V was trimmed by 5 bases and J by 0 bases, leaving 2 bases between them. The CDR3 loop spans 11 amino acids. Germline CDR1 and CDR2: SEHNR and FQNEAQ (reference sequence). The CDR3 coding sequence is TGTGCCAGCAGCGTCTCCTACGAGCAGTACTTC. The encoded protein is CASSVSYEQYF.

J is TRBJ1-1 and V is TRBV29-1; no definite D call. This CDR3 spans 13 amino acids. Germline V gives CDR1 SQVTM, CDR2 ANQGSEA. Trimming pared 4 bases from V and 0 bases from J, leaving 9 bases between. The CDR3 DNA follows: TGCAGCGTTGGCGAACCGCTGAACACTGAAGCTTTCTTT. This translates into CSVGEPLNTEAFF.

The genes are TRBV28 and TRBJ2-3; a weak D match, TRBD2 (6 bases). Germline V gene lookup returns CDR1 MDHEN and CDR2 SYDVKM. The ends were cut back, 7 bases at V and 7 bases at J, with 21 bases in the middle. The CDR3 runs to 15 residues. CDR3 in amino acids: CASTLAGGLGYTQYF. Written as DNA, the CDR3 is TGTGCCAGCACCCTAGCCGGGGGTCTAGGGTATACGCAGTATTTT.

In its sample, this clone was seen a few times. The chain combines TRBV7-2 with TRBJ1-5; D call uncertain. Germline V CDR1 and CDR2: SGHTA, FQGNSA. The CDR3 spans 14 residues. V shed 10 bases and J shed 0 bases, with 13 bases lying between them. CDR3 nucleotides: TGTGCCACCTCTAGAGGGAATAGCAATCAGCCCCAGCATTTT. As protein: CATSRGNSNQPQHF.

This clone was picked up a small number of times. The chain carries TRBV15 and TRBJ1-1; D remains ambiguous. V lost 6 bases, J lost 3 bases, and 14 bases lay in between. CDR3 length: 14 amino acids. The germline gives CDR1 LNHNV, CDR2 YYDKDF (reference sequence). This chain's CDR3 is CATRRSGGDTEAFF. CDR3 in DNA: TGTGCCACCAGACGTTCGGGTGGCGACACTGAAGCTTTCTTT.

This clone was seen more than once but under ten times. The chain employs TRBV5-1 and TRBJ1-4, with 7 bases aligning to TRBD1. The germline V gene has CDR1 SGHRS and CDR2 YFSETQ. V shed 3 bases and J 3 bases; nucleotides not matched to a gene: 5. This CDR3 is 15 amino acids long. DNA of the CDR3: TGCGCCAGCAGCTCAGGGGGATCGGCTAATGAAAAACTGTTTTTT. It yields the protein CASSSGGSANEKLFF.

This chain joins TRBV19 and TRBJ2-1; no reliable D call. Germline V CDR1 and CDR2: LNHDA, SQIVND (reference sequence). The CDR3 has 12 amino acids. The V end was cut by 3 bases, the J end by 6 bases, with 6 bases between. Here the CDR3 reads CASSMVRNEQFF. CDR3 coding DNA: TGTGCCAGTAGTATGGTCCGCAATGAGCAGTTCTTC.

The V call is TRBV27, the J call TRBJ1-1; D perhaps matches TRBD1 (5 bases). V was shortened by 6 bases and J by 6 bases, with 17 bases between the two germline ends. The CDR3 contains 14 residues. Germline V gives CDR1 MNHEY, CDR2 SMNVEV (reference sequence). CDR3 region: CASRGPGGMAEAFF. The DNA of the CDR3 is TGTGCCAGCAGGGGCCCGGGGGGGATGGCTGAAGCTTTCTTT.

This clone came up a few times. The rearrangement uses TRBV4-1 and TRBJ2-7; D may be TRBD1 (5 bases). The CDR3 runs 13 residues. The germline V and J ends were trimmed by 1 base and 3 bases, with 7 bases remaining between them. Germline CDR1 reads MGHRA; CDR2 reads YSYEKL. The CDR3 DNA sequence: TGCGCCAGCAGCCAAGGGGGCAACTACGAGCAGTACTTC. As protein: CASSQGGNYEQYF.

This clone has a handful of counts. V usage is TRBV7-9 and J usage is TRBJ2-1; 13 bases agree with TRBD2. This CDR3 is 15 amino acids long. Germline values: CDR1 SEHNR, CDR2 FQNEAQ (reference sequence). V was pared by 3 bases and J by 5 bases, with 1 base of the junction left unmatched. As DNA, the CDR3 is TGTGCCAGCAGCTTCACTAGCGGGAGGGACAATGAGCAGTTCTTC. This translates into CASSFTSGRDNEQFF.